A selection of T cell receptor beta chains follows, all from one sample in a study of blood T cells in healthy people across ages. MiXCR, applied by TCRdb to the 5' RACE reads, yields one record per CDR3 protein. This sample has fewer than 700,000 distinct CDR3 sequences, with roughly two fifths found just once. The source material was blood. The source of these receptors is a man of 80 years or more in good health. Each CDR3 is given with its conserved first and last residue. D genes are given only for firm matches. Not every row has a clone size; where given, it reads once, few, many or a size class.

j_call v_call clone_size d_call cdr3_nt cdr3_aa
TRBJ2-7 TRBV29-1 many . TGCAGCGTTGAAGTTGGGGTATTAGGGTTCTACGAGCAGTACTTC CSVEVGVLGFYEQYF
TRBJ2-7 TRBV3-1 . . TGTGCCAGCAGCCAAGATAGGCGGAGCTCCTACGAGCAGTACTTC CASSQDRRSSYEQYF
TRBJ2-1 TRBV7-8 . . TGTGCCAGCAGCTTAGAGGAGGGCGGGTCCTACAATGAGCAGTTCTTC CASSLEEGGSYNEQFF
TRBJ2-7 TRBV10-2 once . TGCGCCAGCAGTGGGAAATACGAGCAGTACTTC CASSGKYEQYF
TRBJ1-5 TRBV13 . TRBD1 TGTGCCAGCAGCTTAGGCCAGGGCAGGGGGCTTCAGCCCCAGCATTTT CASSLGQGRGLQPQHF
TRBJ1-1 TRBV28 few . TGTGCCAGCATACAGGCGAACACTGAAGCTTTCTTT CASIQANTEAFF
TRBJ2-7 TRBV29-1 . . TGCAGCGCCCAGCCGTCGGACTACGAGCAGTACTTC CSAQPSDYEQYF
TRBJ2-1 TRBV3-1 . . TGTGCCAGCAGCCACGCACCTGAACTGACCTACAATGAGCAGTTCTTC CASSHAPELTYNEQFF
TRBJ2-1 TRBV5-4 few TRBD1 TGTGCCAGCAGCTTTGGGACAGGGGCTTACAATGAGCAGTTCTTC CASSFGTGAYNEQFF
TRBJ2-3 TRBV20-1 few TRBD1 TGCAGTGCTCGGACTCGACAGGGATACACAGATACGCAGTATTTT CSARTRQGYTDTQYF
TRBJ2-1 TRBV6-2/TRBV6-3 few TRBD2 TGTGCCAGCAGTTGGAGCGGGGGGGCCTACAATGAGCAGTTCTTC CASSWSGGAYNEQFF
TRBJ1-5 TRBV6-2/TRBV6-3 . TRBD1 TGTGCCAGCAGTTACGGCAGGGGGGACAATCAGCCCCAGCATTTT CASSYGRGDNQPQHF
TRBJ1-6 TRBV4-2 few . TGTGCCAGCACCAATGAACAGGGAGAAATTTCACCCCTCCACTTT CASTNEQGEISPLHF
TRBJ1-2 TRBV6-2/TRBV6-3 few . TGTGCCAGCAACCCGGACGGGGCTTATGGCTACACCTTC CASNPDGAYGYTF